The 8 T cell receptor beta chains below come from one sample, sequenced in a study of blood T cell repertoires in COVID-19. The method was immunoSEQ multiplex PCR; TCRdb's version includes in-frame clones alone and lacks a portion of them. The sample lists 300,000 to 400,000 clones; 88% were seen once. Sample: PBMCs or T cells enriched from blood (not recorded which). Receptors were obtained from a woman under 40 with acute COVID-19.

A single count supports this clone. The chain carries TRBV6-1 and TRBJ2-1, with 7 bases fitting TRBD2. Losses at the gene ends were 2 bases for V and 4 bases for J; bases not matched to a gene: 5. This CDR3 has 15 amino acids. Germline assignment: CDR1 MNHNS and CDR2 SASEGT. In DNA, the CDR3 is TGTGCCAGCAGTGAACAGCGACTAGCATACAATGAGCAGTTCTTC. Translation gives CASSEQRLAYNEQFF.

The chain couples TRBV6-5 to TRBJ1-1, with 7 nucleotides matching TRBD1. Germline V CDR1 and CDR2: MNHEY, SVGAGI. The CDR3 has 14 residues. V lost 6 bases and J lost 4; bases outside the gene matches: 8. Written as DNA, the CDR3 is TGTGCCAGCAGGCTGGACAGGTTTGGCACTGAAGCTTTCTTT. Translating gives CASRLDRFGTEAFF.

The chain combines TRBV24-1 with TRBJ2-1; D perhaps matches TRBD2 (5 bases). The length of the CDR3 is 14 residues. Germline loops: CDR1 KGHDR, CDR2 SFDVKD. V lost 4 bases to trimming and J lost 12 bases, with 18 bases between them. CDR3: CATSDPRPLLGQFF. The CDR3 DNA follows: TGTGCCACCAGTGACCCTCGACCCTTACTAGGGCAGTTCTTC.

The chain is built from TRBV14 and TRBJ2-3, with D uncertain. Trimming took 4 bases from V and 4 from J, leaving 6 bases between them. This CDR3 spans 12 amino acids. The germline gives CDR1 SGHDN, CDR2 FVKESK. The CDR3 loop is CASSPFSDTQYF. For the CDR3, the DNA is TGTGCCAGCAGCCCTTTTTCAGATACGCAGTATTTT. Using reference TRBV14 and TRBJ2-3 for the parts outside the CDR3, the full variable domain is EAGVTQFPSHSVIEKGQTVTLRCDPISGHDNLYWYRRVMGKEIKFLLHFVKESKQDESGMPNNRFLAERTGGTYSTLKVQPAELEDSGVYFCASSPFSDTQYFGPGTRLTVL.

The chain combines TRBV30 with TRBJ2-7; maybe TRBD2 (7 bases). There are 12 residues in the CDR3. Germline loops: CDR1 GTSNPN, CDR2 SVGIG (reference sequence). V lost 5 bases and J 6 bases, leaving 14 bases between the germline ends. Here the CDR3 reads CAWEEGGGEQYF. CDR3 in DNA: TGTGCCTGGGAAGAGGGGGGGGGCGAGCAGTACTTC. Full variable domain (rest looked up from reference TRBV30 and TRBJ2-7): SQTIHQWPATLVQPVGSPLSLECTVEGTSNPNLYWYRQAAGRGLQLLFYSVGIGQISSEVPQNLSASRPQDRQFILSSKKLLLSDSGFYLCAWEEGGGEQYFGPGTRLTVT.

The chain combines TRBV7-9 with TRBJ1-1, with 7 bases identical to TRBD1. CDR3 length equals 13 residues. J gave up 6 bases and V 4 bases, and 5 bases lay outside the gene matches. The germline V gene has CDR1 SEHNR and CDR2 FQNEAQ (reference sequence). CDR3 in amino acids: CASSSQGKAEAFF. CDR3 DNA: TGTGCCAGCAGCTCACAGGGGAAGGCTGAAGCTTTCTTT. The variable domain in full, with the rest retrieved from reference TRBV7-9 and TRBJ1-1, is DTGVSQNPRHKITKRGQNVTFRCDPISEHNRLYWYRQTLGQGPEFLTYFQNEAQLEKSRLLSDRFSAERPKGSFSTLEIQRTEQGDSAMYLCASSSQGKAEAFFGQGTRLTVV.

The chain combines TRBV7-9 with TRBJ2-7; the match to TRBD2 covers 7 bases. V gave up 1 base and J gave up 4 bases; unmatched junction bases: 7. The CDR3 consists of 15 residues. CDR1 and CDR2 (germline): SEHNR, FQNEAQ (reference sequence). CDR3 DNA sequence: TGTGCCAGCAGCTTAGAGCGGGGAGGGATGTACGAGCAGTACTTC. It translates to CASSLERGGMYEQYF.

The chain has TRBV9 and TRBJ2-1; 9 bases line up with TRBD2. V trimming: 0 bases; J trimming: 4 bases; junction bases outside the gene matches: 14. The CDR3 loop spans 19 amino acids. The V gene's germline CDR1 is SGDLS and CDR2 YYNGEE. The CDR3 is CASSVAPRAGGSRYNEQFF. The DNA of the CDR3 is TGTGCCAGCAGCGTAGCCCCACGAGCGGGGGGCTCTAGGTACAATGAGCAGTTCTTC.